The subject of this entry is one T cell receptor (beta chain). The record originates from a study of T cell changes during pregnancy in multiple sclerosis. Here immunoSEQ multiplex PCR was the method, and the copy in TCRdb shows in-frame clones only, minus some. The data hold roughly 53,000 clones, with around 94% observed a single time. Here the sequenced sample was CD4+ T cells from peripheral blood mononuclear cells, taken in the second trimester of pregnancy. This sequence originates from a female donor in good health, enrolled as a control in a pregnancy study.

The CDR3 DNA sequence: TGTGCCATCAGTCGGGAGGCCCGAACTGCAACTAATGAAAAACTGTTTTTT. Protein: CAISREARTATNEKLFF. The V call is TRBV10-3, the J call TRBJ1-4; D unresolved. Germline CDR1 and CDR2: ENHRY and SYGVKD. This CDR3 is 17 amino acids long. The V end lost 5 bases, the J end lost 0 bases, and 16 bases lay between the germline ends.